A selection of T cell receptor beta chains follows, all from one sample in a study of beta chain features in type 1 diabetes. TCRdb's copy holds only in-frame clones and misses some; the assay was immunoSEQ multiplex PCR. The sample lists around 430,000 clones; 25% to 35% were seen once. The material sequenced was naive CD4+ T cells from blood. All receptors derive from a young man in good health. Both conserved end residues are part of each CDR3. The order of the fields is CDR3 protein, V gene, J gene, CDR3 length.

cdr3_aa: CAWSVRQASMGRELFF; v_call: TRBV30; j_call: TRBJ2-2; cdr3_length: 16
cdr3_aa: CASSPSLFDRGHEKLFF; v_call: TRBV7-9; j_call: TRBJ1-4; cdr3_length: 17
cdr3_aa: CASSPDYGAYEQYF; v_call: TRBV7-2; j_call: TRBJ2-7; cdr3_length: 14
cdr3_aa: CASSGDSQETQYF; v_call: TRBV5-1; j_call: TRBJ2-5; cdr3_length: 13
cdr3_aa: CSVGWTSEQYF; v_call: TRBV29-1; j_call: TRBJ2-7; cdr3_length: 11
cdr3_aa: CASSPLGAAYGYTF; v_call: TRBV27; j_call: TRBJ1-2; cdr3_length: 14
cdr3_aa: CASSPGSWAPFF; v_call: TRBV18; j_call: TRBJ2-1; cdr3_length: 12
cdr3_aa: CASSLRTSGRTGELFF; v_call: TRBV7-9; j_call: TRBJ2-2; cdr3_length: 16
cdr3_aa: CSVDGGPAPDTQYF; v_call: TRBV29-1; j_call: TRBJ2-3; cdr3_length: 14
cdr3_aa: CSQRGPWAYQETQYF; v_call: TRBV29-1; j_call: TRBJ2-5; cdr3_length: 15
cdr3_aa: CASSFGKGAYNEQFF; v_call: TRBV11-2; j_call: TRBJ2-1; cdr3_length: 15
cdr3_aa: CASRDHRGETQYF; v_call: TRBV2; j_call: TRBJ2-5; cdr3_length: 13
cdr3_aa: CASSPRGQGAFHEQFF; v_call: TRBV7-2; j_call: TRBJ2-1; cdr3_length: 16
cdr3_aa: CASSVGSASKNIQYF; v_call: TRBV6-1; j_call: TRBJ2-4; cdr3_length: 15
cdr3_aa: CASSLGPNTDTQYF; v_call: TRBV4-2; j_call: TRBJ2-3; cdr3_length: 14
cdr3_aa: CASSSPGRAEQETQYF; v_call: TRBV28; j_call: TRBJ2-5; cdr3_length: 16
cdr3_aa: CASSPKTTGDGGRASYNEQFF; v_call: TRBV4-2; j_call: TRBJ2-1; cdr3_length: 21
cdr3_aa: CASSSRSGGEKLFF; v_call: TRBV11-2; j_call: TRBJ1-4; cdr3_length: 14
cdr3_aa: CASSQMGTGNQPQHF; v_call: TRBV6-5; j_call: TRBJ1-5; cdr3_length: 15
cdr3_aa: CSVEVPRVSYPYEQYF; v_call: TRBV29-1; j_call: TRBJ2-7; cdr3_length: 16
cdr3_aa: CAWIPGANTEAFF; v_call: TRBV30; j_call: TRBJ1-1; cdr3_length: 13
cdr3_aa: CAWRENEKLFF; v_call: TRBV30; j_call: TRBJ1-4; cdr3_length: 11
cdr3_aa: CASSAGHIRELFF; v_call: TRBV7-3; j_call: TRBJ2-2; cdr3_length: 13
cdr3_aa: CASSDRTGRQPQHF; v_call: TRBV2; j_call: TRBJ1-5; cdr3_length: 14
cdr3_aa: CSASLANEQFF; v_call: TRBV20-1; j_call: TRBJ2-1; cdr3_length: 11
cdr3_aa: CASTFQGTEAFF; v_call: TRBV28; j_call: TRBJ1-1; cdr3_length: 12
cdr3_aa: CAISDRDKGGTDTQYF; v_call: TRBV10-3; j_call: TRBJ2-3; cdr3_length: 16
cdr3_aa: CASSVPAGGWDTQYF; v_call: TRBV9; j_call: TRBJ2-3; cdr3_length: 15
cdr3_aa: CSVVRDRSYTDTQYF; v_call: TRBV29-1; j_call: TRBJ2-3; cdr3_length: 15
cdr3_aa: CATSRDRAEQYF; v_call: TRBV15; j_call: TRBJ2-7; cdr3_length: 12
cdr3_aa: CASSPEIATGSNQPQHF; v_call: TRBV18; j_call: TRBJ1-5; cdr3_length: 17
cdr3_aa: CAWRRGQGIYGQYF; v_call: TRBV30; j_call: TRBJ2-7; cdr3_length: 14
cdr3_aa: CASSQDTLAGAEQFF; v_call: TRBV4-2; j_call: TRBJ2-1; cdr3_length: 15
cdr3_aa: CSVEEWAGNEKLFF; v_call: TRBV29-1; j_call: TRBJ1-4; cdr3_length: 14
cdr3_aa: CSVVRAEATGQQYF; v_call: TRBV29-1; j_call: TRBJ2-3; cdr3_length: 14
cdr3_aa: CASSLMGRTSGAYEQYF; v_call: TRBV7-3; j_call: TRBJ2-7; cdr3_length: 17
cdr3_aa: CAWSAGWSNQPQHF; v_call: TRBV30; j_call: TRBJ1-5; cdr3_length: 14
cdr3_aa: CASSSASAAGTDTQYF; v_call: TRBV7-9; j_call: TRBJ2-3; cdr3_length: 16
cdr3_aa: CASSQLGRSTDTQYF; v_call: TRBV4-1; j_call: TRBJ2-3; cdr3_length: 15
cdr3_aa: CATAVGYVEHNEQFF; v_call: TRBV15; j_call: TRBJ2-1; cdr3_length: 15
cdr3_aa: CASSLWTSENEQYF; v_call: TRBV7-2; j_call: TRBJ2-7; cdr3_length: 14
cdr3_aa: CASSLAPDSTKQYF; v_call: TRBV7-2; j_call: TRBJ2-7; cdr3_length: 14
cdr3_aa: CAWSPGGGGQPQHF; v_call: TRBV30; j_call: TRBJ1-5; cdr3_length: 14
cdr3_aa: CSVRKREPDTQYF; v_call: TRBV29-1; j_call: TRBJ2-3; cdr3_length: 13
cdr3_aa: CASRNTGLGAKNIQYF; v_call: TRBV6-6; j_call: TRBJ2-4; cdr3_length: 16
cdr3_aa: CSVSGPSYNEQFF; v_call: TRBV29-1; j_call: TRBJ2-1; cdr3_length: 13
cdr3_aa: CASSFAGGPGETQYF; v_call: TRBV6-5; j_call: TRBJ2-5; cdr3_length: 15
cdr3_aa: CASSPDSGRTDTQYF; v_call: TRBV7-2; j_call: TRBJ2-3; cdr3_length: 15
cdr3_aa: CASSGQGYNEQFF; v_call: TRBV5-4; j_call: TRBJ2-1; cdr3_length: 13
cdr3_aa: CSSGGGLVTQYF; v_call: TRBV29-1; j_call: TRBJ2-5; cdr3_length: 12
cdr3_aa: CASSDRTGAYEQYF; v_call: TRBV6-1; j_call: TRBJ2-7; cdr3_length: 14
cdr3_aa: CASSLGTSGLYEQYF; v_call: TRBV5-1; j_call: TRBJ2-7; cdr3_length: 15
cdr3_aa: CASTGNSVLYGYTF; v_call: TRBV6-5; j_call: TRBJ1-2; cdr3_length: 14
cdr3_aa: CASSEGQVGQPQHF; v_call: TRBV2; j_call: TRBJ1-5; cdr3_length: 14
cdr3_aa: CASSQTGRTGELFF; v_call: TRBV23-1; j_call: TRBJ2-2; cdr3_length: 14
cdr3_aa: CSVEEGTAQETQYF; v_call: TRBV29-1; j_call: TRBJ2-5; cdr3_length: 14
cdr3_aa: CSVGQVGEQYF; v_call: TRBV29-1; j_call: TRBJ2-7; cdr3_length: 11
cdr3_aa: CASSTVRGTPYEQYF; v_call: TRBV7-6; j_call: TRBJ2-7; cdr3_length: 15
cdr3_aa: CASSWDGEYGIQYF; v_call: TRBV5-1; j_call: TRBJ2-4; cdr3_length: 14
cdr3_aa: CASTNRARGNQPQHF; v_call: TRBV28; j_call: TRBJ1-5; cdr3_length: 15